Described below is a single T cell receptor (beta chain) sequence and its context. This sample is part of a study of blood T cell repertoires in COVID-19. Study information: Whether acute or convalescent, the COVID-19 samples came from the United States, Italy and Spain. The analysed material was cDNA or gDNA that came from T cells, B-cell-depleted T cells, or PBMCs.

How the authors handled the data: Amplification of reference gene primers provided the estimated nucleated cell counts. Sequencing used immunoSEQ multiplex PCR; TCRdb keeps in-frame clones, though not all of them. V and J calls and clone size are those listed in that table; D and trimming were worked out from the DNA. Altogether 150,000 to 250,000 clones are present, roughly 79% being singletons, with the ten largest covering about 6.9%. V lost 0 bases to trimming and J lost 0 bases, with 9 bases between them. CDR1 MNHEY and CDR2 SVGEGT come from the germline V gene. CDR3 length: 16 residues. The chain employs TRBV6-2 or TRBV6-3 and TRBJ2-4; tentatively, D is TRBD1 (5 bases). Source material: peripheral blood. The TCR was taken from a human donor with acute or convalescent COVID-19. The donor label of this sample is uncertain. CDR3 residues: CASSYSPGIAKNIQYF. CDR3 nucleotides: TGTGCCAGCAGTTACTCGCCAGGGATAGCCAAAAACATTCAGTACTTC.